The rows below give T cell receptor beta chains drawn from one sample of a study of synovial regulatory T cells in juvenile arthritis. Sequencing used immunoSEQ multiplex PCR; TCRdb keeps in-frame clones, though not all of them. The sample is made up of about 10,000 clones, and the top ten hold over 0.3% of it. The sample comprised Treg cells from blood. Receptors originate from a donor aged 2-30 years with juvenile idiopathic arthritis. The CDR3 runs from the conserved cysteine through the conserved F or W.

cdr3_aa,j_call,v_call
CSAEAETQYF,TRBJ2-5,TRBV20-1
CASSRLAVRTGELFF,TRBJ2-2,TRBV6-1
CASSLAQGQSYGYTF,TRBJ1-2,TRBV7-8
CASSYGLHREQPQHF,TRBJ1-5,TRBV6-6
CASSQDPTAQPQHF,TRBJ1-5,TRBV4-1
CASSPDRGQPQHF,TRBJ1-5,TRBV6-1
CASSEDRVTEAFF,TRBJ1-1,TRBV18
CATGTGWGEQFF,TRBJ2-1,TRBV10-3
CASSLPGAKSGNTIYF,TRBJ1-3,TRBV5-6
CASSLGQVLSGANVLTF,TRBJ2-6,TRBV4-1
CASSLDGRNTEAFF,TRBJ1-1,TRBV18
CASSKEGWSYEQYF,TRBJ2-7,TRBV19
CASSPTGTTPKNTEAFF,TRBJ1-1,TRBV18
CASSPPVLAAYNEQFF,TRBJ2-1,TRBV18
CSARQWNEQFF,TRBJ2-1,TRBV20-1
CASSLNSPGTQYF,TRBJ2-5,TRBV11-2
CAISGSRPRETQYF,TRBJ2-5,TRBV10-3
CASSLRTSGLETQYF,TRBJ2-5,TRBV5-6
CATGDRPFSYEQYF,TRBJ2-7,TRBV19
CASRQFSGPSPLHF,TRBJ1-6,TRBV18
CASSLLDSYEQYF,TRBJ2-7,TRBV11-2
CASSRPQDGPDTQYF,TRBJ2-3,TRBV11-3
CASSLGRDQPQHF,TRBJ1-5,TRBV7-8
CASSQEGRTVAAKNIQYF,TRBJ2-4,TRBV4-1
CAISDHKRWYEQYF,TRBJ2-7,TRBV10-3
CSAQTGKDGYTF,TRBJ1-2,TRBV29-1
CASSQSNRGLVYGYTF,TRBJ1-2,TRBV5-6
CASSPLAGGNIQYF,TRBJ2-4,TRBV7-8
CASSQGQGEGNIQYF,TRBJ2-4,TRBV4-1
CASSSGNRLAGRTGELFF,TRBJ2-2,TRBV7-8
CASALAGTDTQYF,TRBJ2-3,TRBV12-5
CASSSYILQGFGYTF,TRBJ1-2,TRBV18
CASSNRAANYGYTF,TRBJ1-2,TRBV19
CAISESGGYEQYF,TRBJ2-7,TRBV10-3
CASSDLSRHNEQFF,TRBJ2-1,TRBV25-1
CASSLIGLASQETQYF,TRBJ2-5,TRBV7-8
CASSQGWTAGPEKLFF,TRBJ1-4,TRBV4-1
CATSRDRSNYGYTF,TRBJ1-2,TRBV15
CASSQGLAASYEQYF,TRBJ2-7,TRBV4-2
CASSPQVYEQYF,TRBJ2-7,TRBV11-2
CASSFPRGLGYTF,TRBJ1-2,TRBV5-6
CASSPQGVEGYTF,TRBJ1-2,TRBV6-1
CASSTLGQGAVWNQPQHF,TRBJ1-5,TRBV19
CSAGGGNGYTF,TRBJ1-2,TRBV20-1
CASSTSGIAGGYNTGELFF,TRBJ2-2,TRBV19
CAGGTSGANVLTF,TRBJ2-6,TRBV7-8
CAISEGGLVSGANVLTF,TRBJ2-6,TRBV10-3
CASRRAKLAGESEQYF,TRBJ2-7,TRBV11-2
CASSEEVGGPGAFF,TRBJ1-1,TRBV6-1
CASSNGREYNEQFF,TRBJ2-1,TRBV19
CASSLWAQGGREQYF,TRBJ2-7,TRBV5-1
CASTSRAGNTIYF,TRBJ1-3,TRBV19
CASSGRPSGRGGLSYNEQFF,TRBJ2-1,TRBV6-1
CASSEREPWVYEQYF,TRBJ2-7,TRBV6-1
CASSLMETQYF,TRBJ2-5,TRBV18
CASRSERQGAADTQYF,TRBJ2-3,TRBV19
CASSALGTGSSYEQYF,TRBJ2-7,TRBV6-1
CASSDPGQGDEQYF,TRBJ2-7,TRBV6-1
CASSLLGGNEKLFF,TRBJ1-4,TRBV5-6
CASSWRGPGGMNTEAFF,TRBJ1-1,TRBV18